These T cell receptor beta chains were read from a single sample in a study of cytomegalovirus exposure and HLA in healthy donors. The repertoire was sequenced with immunoSEQ multiplex PCR; TCRdb's copy has only in-frame clones and lacks some. This table holds more than 90,000 clones, 75% found once. The specimen sequenced was PBMCs. These TCRs come from a man over 45 in good health and CMV-seronegative. CDR3s include the opening cysteine and the closing phenylalanine or tryptophan. Fields, in order: clone size, J gene, D gene, V gene, CDR3 DNA, CDR3 protein. A D gene is named only where the DNA matches it firmly. Clone sizes are given selectively: once, few, many, or a class where the clone is expanded.

>.|TRBJ2-1|TRBD1|TRBV9
TGTGCCAGCAGGGGACAGGGGGCTGGAGAGCAGTTCTTC
CASRGQGAGEQFF
>.|TRBJ2-3|.|TRBV4-3
TGCGCCAGCAGCCAAGACCGGGACTCGTCAGATACGCAGTATTTT
CASSQDRDSSDTQYF
>few|TRBJ2-1|TRBD2|TRBV4-1
TGCGCCAGCAGCCAAGAGGGGAGCGGGATACGTAGGAATGAGCAGTTCTTC
CASSQEGSGIRRNEQFF
>.|TRBJ2-3|.|TRBV29-1
TGCAGCGTTATCAGGCCGGGCACAGATACGCAGTATTTT
CSVIRPGTDTQYF
>.|TRBJ2-2|.|TRBV5-1
TGCGCCACCACGGCGGGGGCGGTCACCGGGGAGCTGTTTTTT
CATTAGAVTGELFF
>.|TRBJ2-1|.|TRBV7-9
TGTGCCAGCAGCTTAGCGGGCCTTTTCCACAATGAGCAGTTCTTC
CASSLAGLFHNEQFF
>.|TRBJ2-7|TRBD2|TRBV15
TGTGCCACCAGCGAAAAAGCGGGAGCGTCTCTCGAGCAGTACTTC
CATSEKAGASLEQYF
>.|TRBJ1-5|.|TRBV7-2
TGTGCCAGCAGCTTAGGACAGGATAGCAATCAGCCCCAGCATTTT
CASSLGQDSNQPQHF
>.|TRBJ1-1|.|TRBV18
TGTGCCAGCTCACCACAACCTTTAGACACTGAAGCTTTCTTT
CASSPQPLDTEAFF
>.|TRBJ2-1|.|TRBV7-3
TGTGCCAGCAGCCCCCAGGGGAGGGTATACAATGAGCAGTTCTTC
CASSPQGRVYNEQFF
>.|TRBJ2-2|TRBD2|TRBV29-1
TGCAGCGTTTGGACTAGGAACACCGGGGAGCTGTTTTTT
CSVWTRNTGELFF
>.|TRBJ2-6|TRBD1|TRBV5-4
TGTGCCAGCAGCTCCCTCGGGACAGGGGGCTCTGGGGCCAACGTCCTGACTTTC
CASSSLGTGGSGANVLTF
>.|TRBJ1-3|.|TRBV7-2
TGTGCCAGCACCCTGGGGGCGTATGGAAACACCATATATTTT
CASTLGAYGNTIYF
>.|TRBJ2-2|TRBD2|TRBV5-1
TGCGCCAGCAGCTTCGGGGGGACTACCCCCATGGGGACCGGGGAGCTGTTTTTT
CASSFGGTTPMGTGELFF
>few|TRBJ1-2|.|TRBV30
TGTGCCTGGAAAACGGGCAGGGAATACACCTTC
CAWKTGREYTF
>.|TRBJ2-5|TRBD2|TRBV5-1
TGCGCCAGCAGCTCTTCGACTAGCGAACAAGAGACCCAGTACTTC
CASSSSTSEQETQYF
>.|TRBJ1-3|.|TRBV7-2
TGTGCCAGCAGCTTAGCGCCTCGAGCCGCGGGGGACACCATATATTTT
CASSLAPRAAGDTIYF
>few|TRBJ1-1|.|TRBV12-2
TGTGCAAGTCGTTTAGCAGCTCTCAGGGTCATGAACACTGAAGCTTTCTTT
CASRLAALRVMNTEAFF
>.|TRBJ2-2|.|TRBV7-3
TGTGCCAGCAGCAAAGTCCAGGGCGGAACCGGGGAGCTGTTTTTT
CASSKVQGGTGELFF
>.|TRBJ1-1|TRBD1|TRBV7-9
TGTGCCAGCAGCTTAGTGGGACAGCCGAACACTGAAGCTTTCTTT
CASSLVGQPNTEAFF
>once|TRBJ2-6|.|TRBV19
TGTGCCAGTACCATGTCGGGGGGGGCCAACGTCCTGACTTTC
CASTMSGGANVLTF
>.|TRBJ1-3|.|TRBV19
TGTGCCAGTAGTGGCGGCTCTGGAAACACCATATATTTT
CASSGGSGNTIYF
>.|TRBJ2-3|TRBD2|TRBV7-9
TGTGCCAGCAGCTCCTGGCGGGAGGCCGGGGCAGATACGCAGTATTTT
CASSSWREAGADTQYF
>few|TRBJ2-7|.|TRBV30
TGTGCCGAGAAGGGGGGGGCCTACGAGCAGTACTTC
CAEKGGAYEQYF
>.|TRBJ2-7|TRBD1|TRBV9
TGTGCCAGCACGCGAGGGGGCATCTCCTACGAGCAGTACTTC
CASTRGGISYEQYF
>.|TRBJ2-6|.|TRBV15
TGTGCCACCAGCAGAGATGGCGGCCGAGCTGGGGCCAACGTCCTGACTTTC
CATSRDGGRAGANVLTF
>few|TRBJ2-7|TRBD1|TRBV19
TGTGCCAGTAGTCACACGAGAGCGACACAGGGGATGGGGGAGCAGTACTTC
CASSHTRATQGMGEQYF
>.|TRBJ2-3|TRBD1|TRBV7-2
TGTGCCAGCAGCTTAGGTCGGGTAGGGGGCGGTACGCAGTATTTT
CASSLGRVGGGTQYF
>once|TRBJ1-5|.|TRBV28
TGTGCCAGCAACCCCCGGAAGGGGTCAGGCAATCAGCCCCAGCATTTT
CASNPRKGSGNQPQHF
>.|TRBJ2-3|TRBD1|TRBV6-5
TGTGCCAGCACCACGGGGACAGGGAGAGATACGCAGTATTTT
CASTTGTGRDTQYF
>.|TRBJ1-4|.|TRBV7-9
TGTTCCAGCAGCTTAGAAGCCCAGGGTGGAGAAAAACTGTTTTTT
CSSSLEAQGGEKLFF
>few|TRBJ1-3|TRBD1|TRBV28
TGTGCCAGCAGTACCTATACAGGGGGCTCTGGAAACACCATATATTTT
CASSTYTGGSGNTIYF
>.|TRBJ2-1|TRBD1|TRBV2
TGTGCCAGCGAGGACAGGGAAACAAATGAGCAGTTCTTC
CASEDRETNEQFF
>once|TRBJ2-3|.|TRBV29-1
TGCAGCGGGAAAAGAGCGGGTTCTGGAGATACGCAGTATTTT
CSGKRAGSGDTQYF
>few|TRBJ2-1|.|TRBV30
TGTGCCTCTCGGGACTCTCTTTTAAGGAGCTCCTACAATGAGCAGTTCTTC
CASRDSLLRSSYNEQFF
>once|TRBJ1-2|TRBD1|TRBV29-1
TGCAGCGTTGAACCGGACAGGGACTATGGCTACACCTTC
CSVEPDRDYGYTF
>once|TRBJ2-7|TRBD1|TRBV6-1
TGTGCCAGCAGAGCCGGGACAGTCTACGAGCAGTACTTC
CASRAGTVYEQYF
>.|TRBJ1-2|TRBD1|TRBV19
TGTGCCAGTAGTATAGACCGGGACAGGGCTGGAGGCTACACCTTC
CASSIDRDRAGGYTF
>.|TRBJ1-2|TRBD1|TRBV5-1
TGCGCCAGCAGCTTTCGGACAGGGGAGGATGGCTACACCTTC
CASSFRTGEDGYTF
>.|TRBJ2-7|TRBD2|TRBV29-1
TGCAGCGAGGGACTAGCGGGCTACGAGCAGTACTTC
CSEGLAGYEQYF
>.|TRBJ2-7|TRBD2|TRBV27
TGTGCCAGCAGTTGGGAAGCGGGATATTGCTCCTACGAGCAGTACTTC
CASSWEAGYCSYEQYF
>.|TRBJ2-5|TRBD2|TRBV5-1
TGCGCCAGCAGCCCAACTAGCGGGGGGGCTAGTGAGACCCAGTACTTC
CASSPTSGGASETQYF
>few|TRBJ2-2|TRBD1|TRBV10-3
TGTGCCATCAGTGAGCCGGACAGGGGCGATAACACCGGGGAGCTGTTTTTT
CAISEPDRGDNTGELFF
>.|TRBJ2-1|.|TRBV10-3
TGTGCCATCAGTGAGTCTAGCCCGGGAGACGAGCAGTTCTTC
CAISESSPGDEQFF
>.|TRBJ1-5|TRBD1|TRBV7-2
TGTGCCAGCAGCCCTCGGACAGGGCGCGGGCAGCCCCAGCATTTT
CASSPRTGRGQPQHF